Presented here are 20 T cell receptor beta chains from one specimen sequenced in a study of cytomegalovirus exposure and HLA in healthy donors. It was with 60 Vbeta and 13 Jbeta primers that the PCR ran. Sequencing used immunoSEQ multiplex PCR; TCRdb keeps in-frame clones, though not all of them. The sample shows about 150,000 clones, roughly four fifths of them seen only once. The sequenced material came from PBMCs. Every receptor here comes from a man aged 18 to 29 in good health and CMV-seronegative.

The chain couples TRBV6-5 to TRBJ2-1, with a tentative D call TRBD2 (6 bases). V lost 1 base to trimming and J lost 2 bases, with 12 bases between them. CDR1 and CDR2 from the germline V gene are MNHEY and SVGAGI. The CDR3 has 16 amino acids. CDR3 nucleotides: TGTGCCAGCAGTTACTATGCGGGAAGTCCCTACAATGAGCAGTTCTTC. This encodes CASSYYAGSPYNEQFF.

The chain recombines TRBV5-8 with TRBJ2-3, with D unclear. Between the trimmed V and J ends, which lost 4 bases and 1 base, there was a span of 7 bases. The CDR3 has 13 amino acids. Germline CDR1 and CDR2: SGHTS and YDEGEE. This chain's CDR3 is CASSREGTDTQYF. The CDR3 DNA reads TGTGCCAGCAGCCGAGAAGGCACAGATACGCAGTATTTT.

The V call is TRBV9, the J call TRBJ2-2; 7 nucleotides agree with TRBD2. This CDR3 is built from 15 residues. J was trimmed by 4 bases and V by 3 bases; bases with no gene match: 6. Per the germline V gene, CDR1 is SGDLS and CDR2 is YYNGEE. The CDR3 region is CASSASGLSTGELFF. The CDR3 DNA reads TGTGCCAGCAGCGCGTCGGGACTATCCACCGGGGAGCTGTTTTTT.

V and J are TRBV18 and TRBJ2-1; 7 bases are a match to TRBD1. Per germline, CDR1 KGHSH and CDR2 LQKENI. The CDR3 sequence is 15 residues long. The junction had 3 bases not matched to a gene; V was cut back by 0 bases and J by 4 bases. DNA for the CDR3: TGTGCCAGCTCACCACCGGGACAGCCATACAATGAGCAGTTCTTC. This translates into CASSPPGQPYNEQFF.

The rearrangement uses TRBV19 and TRBJ2-3; 12 bases map to TRBD2. Germline CDR1 and CDR2: LNHDA and SQIVND (reference sequence). The J segment lost 5 bases and the V segment lost 3 bases, leaving 6 bases of the junction unmatched. There are 16 residues in the CDR3. CDR3 sequence (DNA): TGTGCCAGTAGTATGTCCCAACTAGCGGGAGGAGATACGCAGTATTTT. Amino acids: CASSMSQLAGGDTQYF.

The rearrangement joins TRBV4-2 to TRBJ2-1; TRBD2 agrees at 9 bases. This CDR3 has 17 amino acids. Germline assignment: CDR1 LGHNA and CDR2 YNFKEQ. The ends lost 0 bases at V and 4 bases at J; junction bases unmatched: 7. As DNA, the CDR3 is TGTGCCAGCAGCCAAGATCCTGGGACTAGCAGTTACAATGAGCAGTTCTTC. Encoded protein: CASSQDPGTSSYNEQFF.

The genes are TRBV11-2 and TRBJ1-4, with TRBD1 as a possible D gene (5 bases). V was cut by 2 bases and J by 8 bases, with 15 bases left in between. The CDR3 consists of 15 residues. Per the germline V gene, CDR1 is SGHAT and CDR2 is FQNNGV. The CDR3 coding sequence is TGTGCCAGCAGCTTATCATCAGGGATTGGCGAAAAACTGTTTTTT. Protein: CASSLSSGIGEKLFF. The full variable domain, with the rest looked up from reference TRBV11-2 and TRBJ1-4, is EAGVAQSPRYKIIEKRQSVAFWCNPISGHATLYWYQQILGQGPKLLIQFQNNGVVDDSQLPKDRFSAERLKGVDSTLKIQPAKLEDSAVYLCASSLSSGIGEKLFFGSGTQLSVL.

This chain connects TRBV20-1 to TRBJ2-5, with no clear D. Germline V gives CDR1 DFQATT, CDR2 SNEGSKA (reference sequence). Trimming took 6 bases from V and 4 from J, leaving 3 bases between them. This CDR3 is built from 9 residues. In nucleotides, the CDR3 is TGCAGTGCCGGAGAGACCCAGTACTTC. This translates into CSAGETQYF.

This clone came up a few times. The gene calls are TRBV6-1 and TRBJ1-6; D is unresolved. The germline CDR1 and CDR2 sequences are MNHNS and SASEGT. The CDR3 is 14 amino acids. V was trimmed by 4 bases and J by 10 bases, leaving 14 bases between them. The CDR3, as DNA: TGTGCCAGCAGTGGCCCGGGAATCACATCACCCCTCCACTTT. The encoded protein is CASSGPGITSPLHF.

This chain links TRBV5-1 with TRBJ2-5, with 7 bases identical to TRBD1. This CDR3 has 14 amino acids. V was clipped by 6 bases and J by 3 bases; unmatched bases: 8. Germline V gene lookup returns CDR1 SGHRS and CDR2 YFSETQ. CDR3 protein: CASTPLDREETQYF. The CDR3 DNA follows: TGCGCCAGCACCCCCTTAGACAGGGAAGAGACCCAGTACTTC.

The gene calls are TRBV4-1 and TRBJ2-2; D possibly corresponds to TRBD2 (7 bases). Germline CDR1 reads MGHRA; CDR2 reads YSYEKL. Trimming shortened V by 3 bases and J by 9 bases, and 17 bases separated the two germline ends. The CDR3 consists of 15 residues. The CDR3, as DNA: TGCGCCAGCAGCCAGGTCCCTAGGGGGGGGAGGGAGCTGTTTTTT. Its protein is CASSQVPRGGRELFF.

The chain combines TRBV19 with TRBJ1-1, with D possibly matching TRBD1 (6 bases). Germline loops: CDR1 LNHDA, CDR2 SQIVND (reference sequence). The CDR3 consists of 16 residues. The V gene lost 7 bases and the J gene lost 0 bases, with 18 bases spanning the gap. The CDR3 sequence: CASNTLDSLLNTEAFF. The CDR3 nucleotides are TGTGCCAGTAACACACTGGACAGTCTTTTGAACACTGAAGCTTTCTTT.

CDR3 protein: CASSPVGGALATEAFF. The DNA for the CDR3 is TGTGCCAGCAGTCCCGTGGGTGGGGCGCTGGCCACTGAAGCTTTCTTT. V and J are TRBV28 and TRBJ1-1, with D maybe TRBD1 (5 bases). Germline V gives CDR1 MDHEN, CDR2 SYDVKM. The V end lost 5 bases, the J end lost 4 bases, and 20 bases lay between the germline ends. CDR3 length: 16 amino acids.

The chain joins TRBV5-4 to TRBJ2-1; tentatively, D is TRBD2 (6 bases). The V gene's germline CDR1 is SGHNT and CDR2 YYREEE (reference sequence). This CDR3 region has 15 residues. Trimming pared 0 bases from V and 4 bases from J, leaving 11 bases between. In DNA form, the CDR3 reads TGTGCCAGCAGCTTGGAGGACTACCTTTACAATGAGCAGTTCTTC. This encodes CASSLEDYLYNEQFF.

V and J are TRBV28 and TRBJ2-7; no firm D call. Germline-derived CDR1 and CDR2 are MDHEN and SYDVKM. The CDR3 runs 11 residues. V was clipped by 11 bases and J by 3 bases, with 11 bases between them. CDR3 loop: CALRLIYEQYF. The DNA of the CDR3 is TGTGCCTTGCGACTGATCTACGAGCAGTACTTC.

This sequence joins TRBV2 and TRBJ1-2, with 8 bases lining up with TRBD1. The CDR3 runs 13 residues. Germline V gene lookup returns CDR1 SNHLY and CDR2 FYNNEI. Unmatched junction bases numbered 7, after V lost 10 bases and J lost 3 bases. The CDR3 DNA sequence: TGTGCCACCTTCCCGGGACAGGACTATGGCTACACCTTC. Its protein product is CATFPGQDYGYTF.

The chain has TRBV9 and TRBJ1-3, with TRBD1 matching 7 bases. Trimming at V came to 4 bases and at J to 0 bases, leaving 7 bases not matched to a gene. The CDR3 contains 16 residues. Germline V CDR1 and CDR2: SGDLS, YYNGEE. CDR3 residues: CASSPRGVNSGNTIYF. The CDR3 DNA reads TGTGCCAGCAGCCCCAGGGGGGTCAACTCTGGAAACACCATATATTTT.

The chain carries TRBV9 and TRBJ2-3; TRBD2 might be the D (5 bases). Trimming shortened V by 2 bases and J by 4 bases, and 5 bases separated the two germline ends. This CDR3 region has 12 residues. Germline V gives CDR1 SGDLS, CDR2 YYNGEE. The CDR3 reads CASSVGADTQYF. CDR3 DNA sequence: TGTGCCAGCAGCGTCGGGGCAGATACGCAGTATTTT.

This clone was recorded a few times. The V gene is TRBV25-1, the J gene TRBJ1-2; D not certain. CDR1 is MGHDK and CDR2 is SYGVNS in the germline V gene. The germline V and J ends were trimmed by 4 bases and 8 bases, with 11 bases remaining between them. This CDR3 spans 12 amino acids. CDR3 DNA: TGTGCCAGCAGTGGCGGAGTTGGGGGCTACACCTTC. Residues: CASSGGVGGYTF.

The chain couples TRBV7-8 to TRBJ2-6; TRBD1 might be the D (5 bases). V was shortened by 3 bases and J by 6 bases, with 21 bases between the two germline ends. The V gene's germline CDR1 is SGHVS and CDR2 FQNEAQ. The CDR3 runs 18 residues. DNA for the CDR3: TGTGCCAGCAGCTTCGGGCAGGGCCCCCATATTGAGGCCAACGTCCTGACTTTC. Its protein is CASSFGQGPHIEANVLTF.